This T cell receptor beta chain was sequenced for a study of metastatic and nonmetastatic thyroid tumors. Study overall: Repertoires of blood and of tissue (tumor or nodule) from malignant and benign thyroid patients were compared. Whole-study results and caveats: Significantly higher TCR beta diversity was reportedly seen in malignant thyroid tumors than benign nodules, in blood and tumor.

Germline values: CDR1 DFQATT, CDR2 SNEGSKA (reference sequence). This CDR3 contains 14 residues. Trimming shortened V by 3 bases and J by 6 bases, and 17 bases separated the two germline ends. This clone came up many times. The antigen is unknown. Every patient underwent thyroid surgery untreated. Methods used by the authors: What underpinned the distant-metastasis classifier for papillary thyroid cancer was the set of CDR3 differences across clinicopathological groups. TCRdb re-analyzed the PCR reads using MiXCR. These V and J calls are TCRdb output, not the study's own analysis. Here the sample spans around 16,000 clones, roughly 34% being singletons.

The sample comprised tumor tissue. The chain is built from TRBV20-1 and TRBJ1-2, with TRBD1 as a possible D gene (6 bases). This receptor was obtained from a male donor with papillary thyroid cancer or a benign thyroid nodule (not recorded which). Some clones in this sample may be carry-over from other donors' samples. The CDR3 here is CSARTQGSWDGYTF. The CDR3 DNA is TGCAGTGCTAGGACACAGGGATCTTGGGATGGCTACACCTTC.